A selection of T cell receptor beta chains follows, all from one sample in a study of identical twins. TCRdb reanalysed the 5' RACE reads using MiXCR and keeps one entry per CDR3 protein. The sample lists fewer than 650,000 distinct CDR3 sequences; just under 10% were seen once. These data were also reused for a study on yellow fever vaccine responses in identical twins.

Sequencing was carried out using PBMCs. These receptors were taken from a woman in her late teens or twenties in good health. Both conserved end residues are trimmed from each CDR3.

J	V	CDR3
TRBJ2-5	TRBV12-3/TRBV12-4	ASSRGIRETQY
TRBJ2-1	TRBV5-1	ASSPARSGFNEQF
TRBJ2-1	TRBV27	ASSLWLAGVYEQF
TRBJ1-5	TRBV19	ASSIGFNQPQH
TRBJ2-1	TRBV29-1	SVEDQLAGGYNEQF
TRBJ2-2	TRBV7-3	ASTENTGELF
TRBJ2-5	TRBV29-1	SAAGTFGETQY
TRBJ1-2	TRBV20-1	SAPQGANYGYT
TRBJ2-3	TRBV7-4	ASSLERTSGGDTQY
TRBJ2-5	TRBV29-1	SVEGQTETQY
TRBJ1-2	TRBV28	ASTPEGYYGYT
TRBJ2-1	TRBV12-3/TRBV12-4	ASTTAYNEQF
TRBJ1-1	TRBV7-9	ASSLDQVINTEAF
TRBJ2-2	TRBV3-1	ASSQEAGTGSTGELF
TRBJ2-7	TRBV7-9	ASSLQALRNEQY
TRBJ2-5	TRBV7-9	ASSLLGLGEETQY
TRBJ2-7	TRBV2	ASSARLAGAMTYEQY
TRBJ2-7	TRBV7-6	ASSLSGGARQEQY
TRBJ2-7	TRBV15	ATSSLRYSYEQY
TRBJ2-7	TRBV12-3/TRBV12-4	ASSRRGYEQY
TRBJ2-7	TRBV15	ATSRDSSGYKNEQY
TRBJ2-1	TRBV27	AASTSGNNEQF
TRBJ2-7	TRBV11-2	ASSANSGRAKKQY
TRBJ2-7	TRBV20-1	SVGFDEQY
TRBJ2-7	TRBV30	AWSRGPSPLEQY
TRBJ1-3	TRBV9	ASSPGGGSGNTIY
TRBJ2-5	TRBV7-2	ASSRQGGETQY
TRBJ2-1	TRBV29-1	SVVGQGLSEQF
TRBJ1-5	TRBV12-3/TRBV12-4	ASRQGAGQPQH
TRBJ2-3	TRBV15	ATSRDSRLAGVTDTQY
TRBJ2-1	TRBV29-1	SVERLAGVEQF
TRBJ2-7	TRBV20-1	SASAGSVSDEQY
TRBJ1-4	TRBV27	ASSPTFDGGREKLF
TRBJ2-1	TRBV27	ASSSSRPPRNEQF
TRBJ2-7	TRBV4-2	ASSQHVFRGLAGGPYEQY
TRBJ2-7	TRBV7-2	ASSSRREGYEQY
TRBJ2-1	TRBV6-2/TRBV6-3	ASRRERGMREQF
TRBJ2-1	TRBV20-1	SAGGPYNEQF
TRBJ2-7	TRBV21-1	ASSKKDEQY
TRBJ2-7	TRBV27	ASSAGTETYEQY